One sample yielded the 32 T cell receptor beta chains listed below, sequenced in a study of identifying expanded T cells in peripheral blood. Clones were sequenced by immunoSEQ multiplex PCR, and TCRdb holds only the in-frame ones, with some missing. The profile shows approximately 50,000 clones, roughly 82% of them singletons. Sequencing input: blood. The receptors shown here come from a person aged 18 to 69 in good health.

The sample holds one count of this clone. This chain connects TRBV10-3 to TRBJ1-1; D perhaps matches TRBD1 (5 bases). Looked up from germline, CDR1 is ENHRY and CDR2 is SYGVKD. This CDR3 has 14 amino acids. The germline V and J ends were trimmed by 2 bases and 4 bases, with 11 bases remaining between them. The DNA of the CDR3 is TGTGCCATCAGTGAGAGTGGGGCTGGCACTGAAGCTTTCTTT. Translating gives CAISESGAGTEAFF.

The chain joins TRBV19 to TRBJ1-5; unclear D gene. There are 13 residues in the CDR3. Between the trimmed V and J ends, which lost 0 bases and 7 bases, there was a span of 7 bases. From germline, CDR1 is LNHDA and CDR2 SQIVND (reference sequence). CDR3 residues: CASSIDRRQPQHF. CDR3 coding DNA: TGTGCCAGTAGTATAGATAGGCGACAGCCCCAGCATTTT.

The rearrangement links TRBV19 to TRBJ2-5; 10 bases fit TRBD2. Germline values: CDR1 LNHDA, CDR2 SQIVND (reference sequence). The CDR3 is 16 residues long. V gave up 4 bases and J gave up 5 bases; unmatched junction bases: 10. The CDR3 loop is CASSRASSGSGETQYF. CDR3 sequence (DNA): TGTGCCAGTAGTAGAGCGTCTAGCGGGAGCGGTGAGACCCAGTACTTC.

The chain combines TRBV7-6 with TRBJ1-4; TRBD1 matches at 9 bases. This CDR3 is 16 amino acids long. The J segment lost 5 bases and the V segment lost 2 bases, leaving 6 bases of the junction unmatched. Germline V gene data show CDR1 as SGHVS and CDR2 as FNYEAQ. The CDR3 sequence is CASSLPGTGLNEKLFF. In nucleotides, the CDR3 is TGTGCCAGCAGCTTACCAGGGACAGGGCTAAATGAAAAACTGTTTTTT.

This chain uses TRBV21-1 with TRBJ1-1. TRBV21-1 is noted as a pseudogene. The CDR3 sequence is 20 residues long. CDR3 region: CASSIRNIPPGPASYAEAFF. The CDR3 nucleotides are TGTGCCAGCAGCATCCGGAATATCCCGCCTGGACCAGCCTCCTACGCTGAAGCTTTCTTT.

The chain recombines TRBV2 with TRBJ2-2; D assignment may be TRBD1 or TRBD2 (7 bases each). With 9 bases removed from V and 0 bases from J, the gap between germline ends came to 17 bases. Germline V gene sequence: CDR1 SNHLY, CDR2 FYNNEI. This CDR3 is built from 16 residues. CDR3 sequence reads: CASGRGLLANTGELFF. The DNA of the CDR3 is TGTGCCAGTGGGAGGGGGCTGCTCGCGAACACCGGGGAGCTGTTTTTT.

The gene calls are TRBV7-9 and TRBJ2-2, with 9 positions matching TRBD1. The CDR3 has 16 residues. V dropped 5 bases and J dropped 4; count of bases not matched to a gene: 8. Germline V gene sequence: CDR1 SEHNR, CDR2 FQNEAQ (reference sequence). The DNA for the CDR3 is TGTGCCAGCAGCCCTGGGACAGGGCGGCGCACCGGGGAGCTGTTTTTT. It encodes CASSPGTGRRTGELFF.

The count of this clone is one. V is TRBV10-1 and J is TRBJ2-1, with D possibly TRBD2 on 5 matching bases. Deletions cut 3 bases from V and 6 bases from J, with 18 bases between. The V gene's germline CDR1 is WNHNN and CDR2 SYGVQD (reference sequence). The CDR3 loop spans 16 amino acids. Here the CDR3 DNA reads TGCGCCAGCAGTGATTCCCGGGGTACGCACCGCAATGAGCAGTTCTTC. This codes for CASSDSRGTHRNEQFF.

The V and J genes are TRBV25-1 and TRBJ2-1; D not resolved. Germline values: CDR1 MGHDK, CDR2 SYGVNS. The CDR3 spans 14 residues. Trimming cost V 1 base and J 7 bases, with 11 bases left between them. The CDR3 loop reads CASSESRPSNEQFF. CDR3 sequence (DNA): TGTGCCAGCAGTGAATCAAGGCCGTCGAATGAGCAGTTCTTC.

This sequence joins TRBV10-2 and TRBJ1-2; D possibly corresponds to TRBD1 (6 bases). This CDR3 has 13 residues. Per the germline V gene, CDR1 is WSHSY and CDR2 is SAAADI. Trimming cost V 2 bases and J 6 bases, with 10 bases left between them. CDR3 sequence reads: CASSEVQGNGYTF. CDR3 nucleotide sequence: TGCGCCAGCAGTGAGGTCCAGGGGAATGGCTACACCTTC.

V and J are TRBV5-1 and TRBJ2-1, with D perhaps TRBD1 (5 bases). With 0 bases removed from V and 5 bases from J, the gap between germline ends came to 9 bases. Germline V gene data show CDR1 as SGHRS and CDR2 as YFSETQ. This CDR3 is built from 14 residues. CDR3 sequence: CASSLATGNNEQFF. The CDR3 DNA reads TGCGCCAGCAGCTTGGCCACAGGCAACAATGAGCAGTTCTTC.

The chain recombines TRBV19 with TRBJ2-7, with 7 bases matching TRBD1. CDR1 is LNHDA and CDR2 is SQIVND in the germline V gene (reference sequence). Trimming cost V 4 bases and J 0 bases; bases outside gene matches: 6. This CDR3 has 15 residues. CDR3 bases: TGTGCCAGTAGTAGTGGGGGACAGATCTCCTACGAGCAGTACTTC. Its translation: CASSSGGQISYEQYF.

CDR3 sequence reads: CASSQDIGANVLTF. DNA for the CDR3: TGTGCCAGCAGCCAGGACATCGGGGCCAACGTCCTGACTTTC. The V and J genes are TRBV4-2 and TRBJ2-6, with TRBD1 as a possible D gene (5 bases). Germline CDR1 LGHNA, CDR2 YNFKEQ. The CDR3 is made up of 14 amino acids. The germline V and J ends were trimmed by 3 bases and 4 bases, with 7 bases remaining between them.

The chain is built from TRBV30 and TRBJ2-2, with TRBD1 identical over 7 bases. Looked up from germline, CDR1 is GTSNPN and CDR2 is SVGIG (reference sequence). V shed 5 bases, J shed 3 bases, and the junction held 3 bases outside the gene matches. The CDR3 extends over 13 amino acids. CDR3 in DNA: TGTGCCTGGGCCGGGACAGACACCGGGGAGCTGTTTTTT. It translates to CAWAGTDTGELFF.

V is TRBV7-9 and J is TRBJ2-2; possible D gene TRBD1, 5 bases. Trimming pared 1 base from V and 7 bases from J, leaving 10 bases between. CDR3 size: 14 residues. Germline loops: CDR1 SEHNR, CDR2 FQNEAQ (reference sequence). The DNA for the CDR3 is TGTGCCAGCAGCTTAGGACAGTTCGGCGGGGAGCTGTTTTTT. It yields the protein CASSLGQFGGELFF.

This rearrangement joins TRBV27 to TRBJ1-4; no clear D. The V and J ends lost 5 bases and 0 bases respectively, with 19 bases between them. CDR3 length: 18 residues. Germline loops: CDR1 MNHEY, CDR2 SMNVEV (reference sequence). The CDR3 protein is CASSPWAAGFSTNEKLFF. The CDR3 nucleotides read TGTGCCAGCAGTCCATGGGCGGCAGGTTTTTCAACTAATGAAAAACTGTTTTTT. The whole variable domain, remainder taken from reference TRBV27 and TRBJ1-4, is EAQVTQNPRYLITVTGKKLTVTCSQNMNHEYMSWYRQDPGLGLRQIYYSMNVEVTDKGDVPEGYKVSRKEKRNFPLILESPSPNQTSLYFCASSPWAAGFSTNEKLFFGSGTQLSVL.

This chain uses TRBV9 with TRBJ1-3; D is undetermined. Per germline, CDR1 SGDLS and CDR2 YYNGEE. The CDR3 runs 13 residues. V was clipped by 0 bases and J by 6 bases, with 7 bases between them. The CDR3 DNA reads TGTGCCAGCAGCGTAGCTACAAAAAACACCATATATTTT. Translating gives CASSVATKNTIYF. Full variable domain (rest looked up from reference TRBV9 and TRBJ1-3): DSGVTQTPKHLITATGQRVTLRCSPRSGDLSVYWYQQSLDQGLQFLIQYYNGEERAKGNILERFSAQQFPDLHSELNLSSLELGDSALYFCASSVATKNTIYFGEGSWLTVV.

The DNA for the CDR3 is TGTGCCACCAGCAGGGGCGGGACAGTCACCGGGGAGCTGTTTTTT. Its protein product is CATSRGGTVTGELFF. V usage is TRBV15 and J usage is TRBJ2-2; tentatively, D is TRBD1 (7 bases). Germline-derived CDR1 and CDR2 are LNHNV and YYDKDF (reference sequence). The V end was cut by 3 bases, the J end by 4 bases, with 12 bases between. The CDR3 has 15 amino acids.

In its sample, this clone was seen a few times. CDR3 amino acids: CASSSSGGADTEAFF. The CDR3 DNA reads as TGTGCCAGCAGCTCTTCAGGGGGCGCGGACACTGAAGCTTTCTTT. The chain combines TRBV11-1 with TRBJ1-1, with TRBD1 matching 8 bases. The V segment lost 4 bases and the J segment 3 bases; nucleotides outside the gene matches: 7. CDR3 size: 15 residues. Germline V gene sequence: CDR1 SGHAT, CDR2 FQDESV (reference sequence).

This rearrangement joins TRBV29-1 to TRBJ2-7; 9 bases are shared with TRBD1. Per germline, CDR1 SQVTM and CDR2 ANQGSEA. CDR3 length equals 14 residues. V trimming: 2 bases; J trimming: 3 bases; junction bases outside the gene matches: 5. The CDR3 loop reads CSVERGTGIYEQYF. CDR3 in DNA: TGCAGCGTTGAAAGAGGGACAGGGATCTACGAGCAGTACTTC.

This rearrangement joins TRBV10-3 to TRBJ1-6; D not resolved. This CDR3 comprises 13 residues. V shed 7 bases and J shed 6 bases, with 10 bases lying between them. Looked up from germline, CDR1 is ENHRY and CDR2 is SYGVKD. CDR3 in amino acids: CAITGSLNSPLHF. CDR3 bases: TGTGCCATCACAGGATCCCTTAATTCACCCCTCCACTTT.

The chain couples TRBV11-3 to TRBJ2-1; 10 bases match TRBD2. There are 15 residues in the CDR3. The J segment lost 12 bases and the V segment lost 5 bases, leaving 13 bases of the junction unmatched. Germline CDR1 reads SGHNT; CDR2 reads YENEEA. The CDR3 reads CASSPSSGRMDPQFF. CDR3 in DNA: TGTGCCAGCAGCCCATCTAGCGGGAGAATGGATCCGCAGTTCTTC.

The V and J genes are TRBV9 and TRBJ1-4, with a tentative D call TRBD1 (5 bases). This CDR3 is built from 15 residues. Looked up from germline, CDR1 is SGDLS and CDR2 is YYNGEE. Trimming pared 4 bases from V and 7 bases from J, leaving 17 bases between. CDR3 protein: CASSPSPGGGEKLFF. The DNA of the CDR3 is TGTGCCAGCAGCCCCAGTCCGGGGGGTGGTGAAAAACTGTTTTTT.

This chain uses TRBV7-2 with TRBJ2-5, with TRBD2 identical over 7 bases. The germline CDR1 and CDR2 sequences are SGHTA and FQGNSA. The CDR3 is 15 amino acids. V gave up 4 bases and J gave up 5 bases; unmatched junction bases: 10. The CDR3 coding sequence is TGTGCCAGCAGCTCAAGCGGGGAGTTTAGGGAGACCCAGTACTTC. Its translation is CASSSSGEFRETQYF.

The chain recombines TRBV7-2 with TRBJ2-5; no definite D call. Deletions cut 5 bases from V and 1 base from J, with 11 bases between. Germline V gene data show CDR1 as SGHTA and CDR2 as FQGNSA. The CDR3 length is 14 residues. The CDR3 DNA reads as TGTGCCAGCAGCCCACCAGGTCCCCAAGAGACCCAGTACTTC. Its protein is CASSPPGPQETQYF.

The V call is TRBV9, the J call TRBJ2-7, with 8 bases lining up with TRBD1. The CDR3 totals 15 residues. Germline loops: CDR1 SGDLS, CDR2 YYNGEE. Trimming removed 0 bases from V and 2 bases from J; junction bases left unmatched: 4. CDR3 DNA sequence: TGTGCCAGCAGCGTAGGACAGGGGATAACCTACGAGCAGTACTTC. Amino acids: CASSVGQGITYEQYF.

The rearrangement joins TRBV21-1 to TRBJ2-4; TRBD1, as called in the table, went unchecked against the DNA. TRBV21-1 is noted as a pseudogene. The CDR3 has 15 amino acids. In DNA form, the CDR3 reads TGTGCCAGCAGCCCTCAGGGGGCGGCCAAAAACATTCAGTACTTC. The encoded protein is CASSPQGAAKNIQYF.

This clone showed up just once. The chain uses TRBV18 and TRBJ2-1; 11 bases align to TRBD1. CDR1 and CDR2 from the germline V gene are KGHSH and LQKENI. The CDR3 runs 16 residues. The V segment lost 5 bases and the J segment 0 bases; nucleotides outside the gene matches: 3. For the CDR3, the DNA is TGTGCCAGCTCAGCAGGGACAGGGGGCTCCTACAATGAGCAGTTCTTC. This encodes CASSAGTGGSYNEQFF.

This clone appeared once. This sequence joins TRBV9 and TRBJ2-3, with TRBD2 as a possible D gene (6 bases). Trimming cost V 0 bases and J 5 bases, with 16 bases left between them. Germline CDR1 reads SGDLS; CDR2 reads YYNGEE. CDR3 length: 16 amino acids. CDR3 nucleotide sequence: TGTGCCAGCAGCGTAGGGGACTCGGCTGCCGGAGATACGCAGTATTTT. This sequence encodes CASSVGDSAAGDTQYF.

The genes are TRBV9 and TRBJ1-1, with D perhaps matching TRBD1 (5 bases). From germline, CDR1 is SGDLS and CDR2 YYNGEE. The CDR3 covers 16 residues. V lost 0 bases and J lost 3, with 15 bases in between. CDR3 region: CASSVAPGDGYTEAFF. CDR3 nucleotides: TGTGCCAGCAGCGTAGCCCCGGGGGATGGTTACACTGAAGCTTTCTTT. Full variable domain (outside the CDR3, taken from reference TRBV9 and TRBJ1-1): DSGVTQTPKHLITATGQRVTLRCSPRSGDLSVYWYQQSLDQGLQFLIQYYNGEERAKGNILERFSAQQFPDLHSELNLSSLELGDSALYFCASSVAPGDGYTEAFFGQGTRLTVV.

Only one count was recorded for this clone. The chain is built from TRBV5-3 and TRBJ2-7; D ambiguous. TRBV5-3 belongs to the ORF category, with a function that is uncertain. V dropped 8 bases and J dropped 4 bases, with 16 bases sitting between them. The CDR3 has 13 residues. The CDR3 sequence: CASSHNTAYEQYF. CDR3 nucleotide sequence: TGTGCCAGCAGCCACAACACGGCTTACGAGCAGTACTTC.

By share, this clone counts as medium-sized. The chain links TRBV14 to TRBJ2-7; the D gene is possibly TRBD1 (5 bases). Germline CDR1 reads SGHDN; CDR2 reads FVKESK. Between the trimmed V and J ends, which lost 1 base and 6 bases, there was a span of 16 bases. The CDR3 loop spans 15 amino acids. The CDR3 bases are TGTGCCAGCAGCCAAGGACGGGCAGGGTTTGGCGAGCAGTACTTC. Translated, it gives CASSQGRAGFGEQYF.